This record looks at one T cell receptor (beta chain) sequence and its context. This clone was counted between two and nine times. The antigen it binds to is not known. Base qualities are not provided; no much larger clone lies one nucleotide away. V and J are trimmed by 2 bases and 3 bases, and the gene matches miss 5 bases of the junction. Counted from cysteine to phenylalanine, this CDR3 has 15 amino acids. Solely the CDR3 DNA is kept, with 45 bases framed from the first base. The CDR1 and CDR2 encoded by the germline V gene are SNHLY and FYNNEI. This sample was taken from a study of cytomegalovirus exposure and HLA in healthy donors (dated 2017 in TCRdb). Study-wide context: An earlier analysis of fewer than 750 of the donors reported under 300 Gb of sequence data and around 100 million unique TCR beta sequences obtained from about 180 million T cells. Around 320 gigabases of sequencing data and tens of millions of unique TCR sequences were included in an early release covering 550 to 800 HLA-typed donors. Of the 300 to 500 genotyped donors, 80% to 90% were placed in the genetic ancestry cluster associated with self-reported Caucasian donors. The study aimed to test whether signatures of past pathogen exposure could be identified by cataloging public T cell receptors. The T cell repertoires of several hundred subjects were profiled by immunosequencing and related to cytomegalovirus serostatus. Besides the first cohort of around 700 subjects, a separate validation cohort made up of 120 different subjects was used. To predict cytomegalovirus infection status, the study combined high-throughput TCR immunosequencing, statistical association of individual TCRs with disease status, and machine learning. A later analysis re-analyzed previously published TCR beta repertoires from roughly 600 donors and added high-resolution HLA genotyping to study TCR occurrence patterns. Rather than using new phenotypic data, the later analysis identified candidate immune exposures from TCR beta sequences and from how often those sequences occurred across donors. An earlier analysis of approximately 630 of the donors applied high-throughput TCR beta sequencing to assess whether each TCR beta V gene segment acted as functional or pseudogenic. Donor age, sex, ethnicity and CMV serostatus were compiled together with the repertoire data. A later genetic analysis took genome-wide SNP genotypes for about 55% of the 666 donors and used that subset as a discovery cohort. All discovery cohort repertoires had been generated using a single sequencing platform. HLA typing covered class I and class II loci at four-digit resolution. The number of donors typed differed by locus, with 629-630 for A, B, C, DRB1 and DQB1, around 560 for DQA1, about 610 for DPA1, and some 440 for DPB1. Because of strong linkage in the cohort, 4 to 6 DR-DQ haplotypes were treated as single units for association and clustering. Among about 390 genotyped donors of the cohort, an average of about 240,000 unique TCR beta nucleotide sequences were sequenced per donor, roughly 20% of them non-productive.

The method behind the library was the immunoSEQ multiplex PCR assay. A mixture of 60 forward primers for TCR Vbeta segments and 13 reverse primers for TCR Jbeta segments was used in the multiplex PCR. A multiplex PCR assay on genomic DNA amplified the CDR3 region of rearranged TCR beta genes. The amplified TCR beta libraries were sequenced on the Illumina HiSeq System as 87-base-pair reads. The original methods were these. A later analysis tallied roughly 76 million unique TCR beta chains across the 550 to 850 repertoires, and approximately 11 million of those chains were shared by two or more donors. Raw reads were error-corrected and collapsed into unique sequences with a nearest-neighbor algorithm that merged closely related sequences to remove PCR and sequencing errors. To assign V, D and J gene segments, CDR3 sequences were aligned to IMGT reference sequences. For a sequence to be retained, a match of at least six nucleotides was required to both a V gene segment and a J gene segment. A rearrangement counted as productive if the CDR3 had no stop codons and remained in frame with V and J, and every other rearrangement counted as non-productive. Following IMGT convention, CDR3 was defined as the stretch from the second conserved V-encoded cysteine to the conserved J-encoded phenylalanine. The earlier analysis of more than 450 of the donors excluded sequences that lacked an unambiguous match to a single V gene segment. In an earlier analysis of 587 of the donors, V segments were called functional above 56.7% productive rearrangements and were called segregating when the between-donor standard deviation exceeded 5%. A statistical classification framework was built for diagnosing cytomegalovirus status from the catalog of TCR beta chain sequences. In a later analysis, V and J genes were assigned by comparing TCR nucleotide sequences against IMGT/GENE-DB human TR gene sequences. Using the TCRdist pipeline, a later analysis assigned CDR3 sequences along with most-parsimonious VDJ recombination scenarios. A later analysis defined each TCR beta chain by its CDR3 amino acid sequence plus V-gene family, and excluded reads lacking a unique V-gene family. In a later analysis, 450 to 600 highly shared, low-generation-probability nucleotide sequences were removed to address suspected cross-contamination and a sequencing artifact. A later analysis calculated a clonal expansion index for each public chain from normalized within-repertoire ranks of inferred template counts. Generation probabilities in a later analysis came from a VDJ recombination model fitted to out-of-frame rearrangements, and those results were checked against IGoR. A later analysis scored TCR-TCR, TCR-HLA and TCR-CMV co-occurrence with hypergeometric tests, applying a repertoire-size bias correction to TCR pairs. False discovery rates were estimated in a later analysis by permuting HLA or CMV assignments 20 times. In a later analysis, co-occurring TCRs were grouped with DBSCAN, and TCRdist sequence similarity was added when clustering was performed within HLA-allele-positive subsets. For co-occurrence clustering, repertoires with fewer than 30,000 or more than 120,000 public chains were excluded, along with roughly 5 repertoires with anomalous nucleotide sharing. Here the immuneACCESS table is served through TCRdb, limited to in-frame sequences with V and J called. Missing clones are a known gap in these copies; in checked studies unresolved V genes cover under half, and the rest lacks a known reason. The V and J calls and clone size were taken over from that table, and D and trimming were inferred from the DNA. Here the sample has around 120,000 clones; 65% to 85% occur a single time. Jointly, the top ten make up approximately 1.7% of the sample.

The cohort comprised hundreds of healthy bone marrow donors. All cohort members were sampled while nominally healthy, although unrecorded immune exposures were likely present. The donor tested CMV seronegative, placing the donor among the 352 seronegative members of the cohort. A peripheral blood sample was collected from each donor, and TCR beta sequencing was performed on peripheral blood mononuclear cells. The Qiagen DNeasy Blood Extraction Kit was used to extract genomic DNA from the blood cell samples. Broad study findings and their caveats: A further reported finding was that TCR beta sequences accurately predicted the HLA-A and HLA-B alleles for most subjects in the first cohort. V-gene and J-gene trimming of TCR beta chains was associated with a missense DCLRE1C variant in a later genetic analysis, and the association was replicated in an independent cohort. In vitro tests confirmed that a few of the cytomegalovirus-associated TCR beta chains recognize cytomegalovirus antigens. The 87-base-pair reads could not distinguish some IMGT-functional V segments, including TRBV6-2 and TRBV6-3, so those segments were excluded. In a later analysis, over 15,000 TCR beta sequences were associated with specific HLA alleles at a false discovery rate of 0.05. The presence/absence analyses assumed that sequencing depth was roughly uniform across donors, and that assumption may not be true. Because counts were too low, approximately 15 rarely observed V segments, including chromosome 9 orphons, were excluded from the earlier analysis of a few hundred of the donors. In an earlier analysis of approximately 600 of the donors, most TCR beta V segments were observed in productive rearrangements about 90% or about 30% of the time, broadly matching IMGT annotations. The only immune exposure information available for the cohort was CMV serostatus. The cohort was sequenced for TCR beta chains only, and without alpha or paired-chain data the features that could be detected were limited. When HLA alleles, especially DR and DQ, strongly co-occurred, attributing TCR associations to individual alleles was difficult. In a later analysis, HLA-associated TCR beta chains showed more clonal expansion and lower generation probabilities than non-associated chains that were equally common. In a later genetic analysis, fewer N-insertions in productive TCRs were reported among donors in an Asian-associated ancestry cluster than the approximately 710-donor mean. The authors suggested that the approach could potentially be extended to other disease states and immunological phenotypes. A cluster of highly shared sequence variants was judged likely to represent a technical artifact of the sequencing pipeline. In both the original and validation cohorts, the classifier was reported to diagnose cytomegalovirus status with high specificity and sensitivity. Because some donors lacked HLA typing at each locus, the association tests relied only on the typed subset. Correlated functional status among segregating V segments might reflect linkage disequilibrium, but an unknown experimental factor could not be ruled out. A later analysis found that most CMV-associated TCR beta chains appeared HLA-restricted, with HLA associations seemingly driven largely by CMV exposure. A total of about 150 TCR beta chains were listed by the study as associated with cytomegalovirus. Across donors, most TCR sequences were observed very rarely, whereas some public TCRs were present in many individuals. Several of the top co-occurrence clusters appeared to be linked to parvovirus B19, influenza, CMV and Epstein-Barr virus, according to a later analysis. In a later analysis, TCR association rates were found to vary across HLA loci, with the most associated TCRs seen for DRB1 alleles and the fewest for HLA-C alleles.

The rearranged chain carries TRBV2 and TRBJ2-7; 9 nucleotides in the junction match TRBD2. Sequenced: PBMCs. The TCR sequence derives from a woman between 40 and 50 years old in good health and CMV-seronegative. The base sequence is TGTGCCAGCAGTGAAATGGCTAGCGGGATCTACGAGCAGTACTTC. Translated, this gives CASSEMASGIYEQYF.